What follows is one T cell receptor beta chain and its context. The data belong to a study of OX40 agonist ivuxolimab in advanced cancers. The length of the CDR3 is 12 residues. Germline trimming cut 5 bases from V and 4 bases from J; bases unmatched to any gene: 3. The germline V gene has CDR1 GTSNPN and CDR2 SVGIG (reference sequence). Clones were sequenced by immunoSEQ multiplex PCR, and TCRdb holds only the in-frame ones, with some missing. The sample consists of more than 45,000 clones, 88% of them appearing once. This clonotype was sampled from an adult with an advanced solid tumor such as melanoma, head and neck, liver or kidney cancer. The chain couples TRBV30 to TRBJ2-7; 9 positions match TRBD2. Sequenced here: CD4+ or CD8+ T cells sorted from blood, sampled in a trial of the OX40 agonist ivuxolimab. The CDR3 DNA reads as TGTGCCTGGGCGGGAGGGCCTTACGAGCAGTACTTC. This sequence encodes CAWAGGPYEQYF. The entire variable domain, with the rest obtained from reference TRBV30 and TRBJ2-7, is as follows: SQTIHQWPATLVQPVGSPLSLECTVEGTSNPNLYWYRQAAGRGLQLLFYSVGIGQISSEVPQNLSASRPQDRQFILSSKKLLLSDSGFYLCAWAGGPYEQYFGPGTRLTVT.